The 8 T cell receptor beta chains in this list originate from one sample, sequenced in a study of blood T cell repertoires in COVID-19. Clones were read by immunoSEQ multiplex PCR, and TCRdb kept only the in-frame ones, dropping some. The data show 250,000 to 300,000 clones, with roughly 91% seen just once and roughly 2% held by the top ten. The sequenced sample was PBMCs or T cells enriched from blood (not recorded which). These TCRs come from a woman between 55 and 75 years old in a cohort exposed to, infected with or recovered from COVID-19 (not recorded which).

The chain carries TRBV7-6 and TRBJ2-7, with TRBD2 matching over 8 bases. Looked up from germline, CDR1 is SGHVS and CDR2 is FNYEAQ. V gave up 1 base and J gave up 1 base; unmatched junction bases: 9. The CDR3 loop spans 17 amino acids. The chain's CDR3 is CASSLVPVAGKSYEQYF. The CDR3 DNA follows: TGTGCCAGCAGCTTAGTGCCGGTAGCGGGGAAATCCTACGAGCAGTACTTC.

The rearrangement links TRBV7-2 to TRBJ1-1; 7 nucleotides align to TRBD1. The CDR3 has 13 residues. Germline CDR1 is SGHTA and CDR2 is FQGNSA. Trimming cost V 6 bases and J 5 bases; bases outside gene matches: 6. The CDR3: CASSRQGLTEAFF. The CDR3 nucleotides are TGTGCCAGCAGTAGACAGGGCTTGACTGAAGCTTTCTTT.

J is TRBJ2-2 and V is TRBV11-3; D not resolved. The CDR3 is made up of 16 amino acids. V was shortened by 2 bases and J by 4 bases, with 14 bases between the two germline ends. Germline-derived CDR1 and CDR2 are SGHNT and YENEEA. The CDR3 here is CASSLIGLQTTGELFF. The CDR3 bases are TGTGCCAGCAGCTTAATTGGGCTTCAAACCACCGGGGAGCTGTTTTTT.

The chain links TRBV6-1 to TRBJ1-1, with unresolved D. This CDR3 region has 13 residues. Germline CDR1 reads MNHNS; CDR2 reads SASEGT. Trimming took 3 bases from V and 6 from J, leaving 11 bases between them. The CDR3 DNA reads TGTGCCAGCAGTGATCTCAGGTTGGCTGAAGCTTTCTTT. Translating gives CASSDLRLAEAFF.

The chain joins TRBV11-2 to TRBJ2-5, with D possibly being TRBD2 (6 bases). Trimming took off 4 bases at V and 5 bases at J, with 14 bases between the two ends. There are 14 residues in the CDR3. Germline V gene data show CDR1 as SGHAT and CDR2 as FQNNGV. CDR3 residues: CASSSSSVGETQYF. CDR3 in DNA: TGTGCCAGCAGCTCCTCTAGCGTAGGTGAGACCCAGTACTTC.

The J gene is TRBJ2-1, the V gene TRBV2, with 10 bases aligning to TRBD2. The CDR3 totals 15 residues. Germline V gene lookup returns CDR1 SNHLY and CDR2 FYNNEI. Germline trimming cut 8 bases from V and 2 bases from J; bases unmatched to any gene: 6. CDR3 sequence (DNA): TGTGCCAGCGGGGGTGGGACTAGCGCCTACAATGAGCAGTTCTTC. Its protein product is CASGGGTSAYNEQFF. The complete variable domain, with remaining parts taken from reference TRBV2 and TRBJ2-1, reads EPEVTQTPSHQVTQMGQEVILRCVPISNHLYFYWYRQILGQKVEFLVSFYNNEISEKSEIFDDQFSVERPDGSNFTLKIRSTKLEDSAMYFCASGGGTSAYNEQFFGPGTRLTVL.

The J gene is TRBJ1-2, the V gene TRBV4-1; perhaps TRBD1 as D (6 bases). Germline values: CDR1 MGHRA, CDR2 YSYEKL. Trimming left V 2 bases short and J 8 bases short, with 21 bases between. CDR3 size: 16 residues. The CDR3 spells CASSQLASGGSEGYTF. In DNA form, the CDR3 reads TGCGCCAGCAGCCAACTAGCCTCGGGGGGCTCAGAAGGCTACACCTTC.

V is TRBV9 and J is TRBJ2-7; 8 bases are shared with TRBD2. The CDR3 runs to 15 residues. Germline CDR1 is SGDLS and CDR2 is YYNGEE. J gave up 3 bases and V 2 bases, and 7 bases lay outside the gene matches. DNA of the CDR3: TGTGCCAGCAGCGTTGGGAGCGGGAGTCTCTACGAGCAGTACTTC. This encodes CASSVGSGSLYEQYF.